This T cell receptor beta chain emerged from a study of siplizumab effects on memory and regulatory T cells. Study-wide points: There appeared to be greater diversity in naive T cells than in memory cells, and naive T cells seemed major contributors to the alloresponse.

This clone was picked up one time. What it binds is not known. Using immunoSEQ multiplex PCR, the repertoire was profiled, and TCRdb retains in-frame clones only, with some absent. The profile shows tens of thousands of clones, around 97% of them singletons. The sequenced sample consisted of naive CD8+ T cells sorted from blood. This clonotype was sampled from a human donor in good health.

Here the CDR3 reads CASSLTVNTVEAFF. Here the CDR3 DNA reads TGCGCCAGCAGCCTAACTGTGAACACGGTTGAAGCTTTCTTT. V and J are TRBV4-1 and TRBJ1-1; D is uncertain. V was clipped by 4 bases and J by 7 bases, with 16 bases between them. The germline V gene encodes CDR1 MGHRA and CDR2 YSYEKL. This CDR3 contains 14 residues.